This passage covers 26 T cell receptor beta chains from one sample sequenced in a study of shared clonotypes between healthy human individuals. TCRdb keeps only in-frame clones here, not all; method: immunoSEQ multiplex PCR. This sample has roughly 2.5 million clones, with approximately 92% found just once. The material sequenced was naive CD4+ T cells sorted from blood. The sample's subset: CD45RA+ positively selected. Receptors originate from a man in his late teens or twenties in good health.

The genes are TRBV19 and TRBJ1-5, with a possible D match to TRBD1 (5 bases). This CDR3 spans 16 amino acids. Germline values: CDR1 LNHDA, CDR2 SQIVND (reference sequence). Trimming stripped 1 base from V and 10 bases from J, with 20 bases between. CDR3 loop: CASSIVGGQGEFPQHF. In DNA form, the CDR3 reads TGTGCCAGTAGTATAGTAGGAGGGCAGGGTGAGTTTCCCCAGCATTTT.

This chain links TRBV6-6 with TRBJ2-1; tentatively, D is TRBD2 (5 bases). The germline gives CDR1 MNHNY, CDR2 SVGAGI (reference sequence). With 0 bases removed from V and 9 bases from J, the gap between germline ends came to 9 bases. The CDR3 sequence is 13 residues long. The DNA for the CDR3 is TGTGCCAGCAGTTACTCGAGGGTGGGTGAGCAGTTCTTC. Translation: CASSYSRVGEQFF.

On this clone: Other DNA sequences in this sample translate to the same CDR3. J is TRBJ2-7 and V is TRBV19; 8 nucleotides align to TRBD1. With V trimmed by 4 bases and J by 2 bases, 4 bases remained unmatched. Germline CDR1 and CDR2: LNHDA and SQIVND (reference sequence). This CDR3 comprises 14 residues. This CDR3 reads CASSRGQGAYEQYF. The CDR3 DNA is TGTGCCAGTAGTAGAGGACAGGGAGCCTACGAGCAGTACTTC. The variable domain in full, completed from reference TRBV19 and TRBJ2-7, reads DGGITQSPKYLFRKEGQNVTLSCEQNLNHDAMYWYRQDPGQGLRLIYYSQIVNDFQKGDIAEGYSVSREKKESFPLTVTSAQKNPTAFYLCASSRGQGAYEQYFGPGTRLTVT.

The genes are TRBV6-5 and TRBJ2-6; D gene unclear. Germline V CDR1 and CDR2: MNHEY, SVGAGI. This CDR3 comprises 10 residues. With 7 bases removed from V and 6 bases from J, the gap between germline ends came to 1 base. This CDR3 is CASTANVLTF. CDR3 nucleotide sequence: TGTGCCAGCACGGCCAACGTCCTGACTTTC.

The gene calls are TRBV6-6 and TRBJ2-3, with TRBD2 matching 8 bases. J lost 3 bases, V lost 6 bases, and 11 bases had no gene match. Germline V gene sequence: CDR1 MNHNY, CDR2 SVGAGI (reference sequence). The CDR3 is made up of 16 amino acids. The chain's CDR3 is CASRPTTTGGTDTQYF. CDR3 nucleotides: TGTGCCAGCAGGCCGACTACGACGGGGGGGACAGATACGCAGTATTTT.

For this clone: The sample contains more than one DNA sequence encoding this CDR3. The V and J genes are TRBV19 and TRBJ2-7; 9 positions agree with TRBD2. This CDR3 is 14 amino acids long. V dropped 4 bases and J dropped 2; count of bases not matched to a gene: 3. CDR1 is LNHDA, CDR2 SQIVND, per germline (reference sequence). The CDR3 reads CASSTLAGTYEQYF. CDR3 DNA: TGTGCCAGTAGTACTCTAGCGGGGACCTACGAGCAGTACTTC.

This chain links TRBV5-1 with TRBJ1-2; D call uncertain. The CDR3 runs 14 residues. Trimming removed 0 bases from V and 1 base from J, with 7 bases in between. Germline CDR1 reads SGHRS; CDR2 reads YFSETQ. This chain's CDR3 is CASSLEDGNYGYTF. The CDR3 DNA reads as TGCGCCAGCAGCTTGGAAGACGGTAACTATGGCTACACCTTC.

This CDR3 reads CASSLAIPYEQYF. The DNA for the CDR3 is TGTGCCAGCAGCTTGGCTATCCCCTACGAGCAGTACTTC. The V call is TRBV5-6, the J call TRBJ2-7, with D unclear. CDR3 length: 13 residues. V was cut by 0 bases and J by 2 bases, with 6 bases left in between. Per the germline V gene, CDR1 is SGHDT and CDR2 is YYEEEE.

The chain combines TRBV6-5 with TRBJ2-3; D is possibly TRBD1 (5 bases). Trimming shortened V by 0 bases and J by 2 bases, and 12 bases separated the two germline ends. The CDR3 totals 16 residues. CDR1 is MNHEY and CDR2 is SVGAGI in the germline V gene. The CDR3 here is CASSYSIQGLTDTQYF. The CDR3 DNA sequence: TGTGCCAGCAGTTACTCGATCCAGGGCCTCACAGATACGCAGTATTTT.

The rearrangement uses TRBV7-7 and TRBJ1-4, with a possible D match to TRBD1 (6 bases). Looked up from germline, CDR1 is SSHAT and CDR2 is FNYEAQ (reference sequence). The CDR3 runs to 13 residues. DNA for the CDR3: TGTGCTAGCTCTAGGGGGGCGAATGAAAAACTGTTTTTT. It encodes CASSRGANEKLFF.

This clone was observed a single time. In nucleotides, the CDR3 is TGCGCCAGCAGCTTGGGTCAGCCGGGGGACACCATATATTTT. This gives the protein CASSLGQPGDTIYF. This chain links TRBV5-1 with TRBJ1-3; perhaps TRBD1 as D (5 bases). The germline V gene encodes CDR1 SGHRS and CDR2 YFSETQ. CDR3 length: 14 residues. V lost 0 bases and J 8 bases, leaving 12 bases between the germline ends.

The chain links TRBV2 to TRBJ1-1; no definite D call. CDR3 length: 14 residues. CDR1 SNHLY and CDR2 FYNNEI come from the germline V gene. Trimming stripped 2 bases from V and 1 base from J, with 8 bases between. CDR3 residues: CASSERATNTEAFF. Here the CDR3 DNA reads TGTGCCAGCAGTGAAAGGGCCACGAACACTGAAGCTTTCTTT. The complete variable domain, with remaining parts taken from reference TRBV2 and TRBJ1-1, reads EPEVTQTPSHQVTQMGQEVILRCVPISNHLYFYWYRQILGQKVEFLVSFYNNEISEKSEIFDDQFSVERPDGSNFTLKIRSTKLEDSAMYFCASSERATNTEAFFGQGTRLTVV.

The rearrangement joins TRBV6-6 to TRBJ2-7; D may be TRBD1 (5 bases). Germline loops: CDR1 MNHNY, CDR2 SVGAGI (reference sequence). With 4 bases removed from V and 1 base from J, the gap between germline ends came to 8 bases. This CDR3 region has 13 residues. The CDR3 loop reads CASSSGRSYEQYF. The CDR3 coding sequence is TGTGCCAGCAGTTCAGGGCGTTCCTACGAGCAGTACTTC.

The chain employs TRBV27 and TRBJ1-2; no clear D gene. The CDR3 runs 13 residues. Germline CDR1 MNHEY, CDR2 SMNVEV (reference sequence). Trimming pared 1 base from V and 2 bases from J, leaving 5 bases between. As DNA, the CDR3 is TGTGCCAGCAGTTTATGGCAGAACTATGGCTACACCTTC. This translates into CASSLWQNYGYTF.

The genes are TRBV5-1 and TRBJ1-1, with D perhaps matching TRBD1 (5 bases). Deletions cut 0 bases from V and 6 bases from J, with 15 bases between. This CDR3 region has 15 residues. Germline CDR1 reads SGHRS; CDR2 reads YFSETQ. The CDR3 DNA is TGCGCCAGCAGCTTGGAAGGGGCTGGTACTTCTGAAGCTTTCTTT. Its translation: CASSLEGAGTSEAFF.

The chain uses TRBV10-3 and TRBJ2-5, with TRBD1 matching over 9 bases. Trimming removed 3 bases from V and 12 bases from J; junction bases left unmatched: 5. The germline V gene has CDR1 ENHRY and CDR2 SYGVKD. The CDR3 consists of 12 residues. The DNA of the CDR3 is TGTGCCATCAGTGACGGGGACAGGGTGGAGTACTTC. Translated: CAISDGDRVEYF.

The J gene is TRBJ1-1, the V gene TRBV6-1; D perhaps matches TRBD1 (6 bases). The CDR3 has 13 residues. The germline V gene encodes CDR1 MNHNS and CDR2 SASEGT. V was pared by 8 bases and J by 0 bases, with 10 bases between. The CDR3 loop is CASLTGLNTEAFF. The CDR3 DNA reads TGTGCCAGCCTGACAGGCCTGAACACTGAAGCTTTCTTT.

The chain is built from TRBV5-4 and TRBJ2-1, with 10 bases that match TRBD2. This CDR3 has 14 residues. The ends lost 4 bases at V and 8 bases at J; junction bases unmatched: 6. From germline, CDR1 is SGHNT and CDR2 YYREEE (reference sequence). The CDR3 sequence: CASSAVAGGYEQFF. Written as DNA, the CDR3 is TGTGCCAGCAGCGCCGTAGCGGGAGGATATGAGCAGTTCTTC.

On this clone itself: The same CDR3 can be traced to other DNA sequences in this sample. The chain recombines TRBV6-5 with TRBJ1-5; 7 bases are a match to TRBD1. Germline V gene sequence: CDR1 MNHEY, CDR2 SVGAGI. Unmatched junction bases numbered 3, after V lost 4 bases and J lost 3 bases. The CDR3 length is 14 residues. CDR3 in amino acids: CASSSGQLNQPQHF. The CDR3 DNA follows: TGTGCCAGCAGTTCGGGACAGCTCAATCAGCCCCAGCATTTT.

The chain couples TRBV25-1 to TRBJ2-1; a weak D match, TRBD1 (6 bases). The CDR3 runs to 14 residues. Trimming cost V 2 bases and J 3 bases, with 8 bases left between them. Per germline, CDR1 MGHDK and CDR2 SYGVNS. The CDR3 DNA follows: TGTGCCAGCAGTGAAGGGGGCTTCTACAATGAGCAGTTCTTC. It translates to CASSEGGFYNEQFF.

The rearrangement links TRBV10-3 to TRBJ2-2; the match to TRBD2 covers 16 bases. Trimming took 7 bases from V and 8 from J; bases not matched to a gene: 10. Germline V gene sequence: CDR1 ENHRY, CDR2 SYGVKD. The CDR3 covers 17 residues. As DNA, the CDR3 is TGTGCCATCACCGCAGAGGGACTAGCGGGAGGGCCGGGGGAGCTGTTTTTT. The encoded protein is CAITAEGLAGGPGELFF.

This chain uses TRBV29-1 with TRBJ1-2; D not resolved. CDR3 size: 15 residues. The V end lost 7 bases, the J end lost 0 bases, and 18 bases lay between the germline ends. Germline V gene lookup returns CDR1 SQVTM and CDR2 ANQGSEA. The CDR3 sequence is CSARRGSASNYGYTF. CDR3 DNA: TGCAGCGCCCGACGGGGATCCGCCTCTAACTATGGCTACACCTTC.

The genes are TRBV6-5 and TRBJ1-2; D gene uncertain. CDR3 length: 15 residues. The germline V gene has CDR1 MNHEY and CDR2 SVGAGI. V was shortened by 4 bases and J by 1 base, with 13 bases between the two germline ends. CDR3 sequence: CASSLFSGYNYGYTF. In DNA form, the CDR3 reads TGTGCCAGCAGTTTATTCTCGGGTTATAACTATGGCTACACCTTC.

V gene TRBV4-3 combines with J gene TRBJ2-3; D possibly corresponds to TRBD2 (6 bases). CDR1 is LGHNA and CDR2 is YSLEER in the germline V gene. The CDR3 has 17 amino acids. V shed 1 base and J shed 1 base, with 15 bases lying between them. The CDR3, as DNA: TGCGCCAGCAGCCAAGCGGCGGGGCCTCTGCGCACAGATACGCAGTATTTT. The encoded protein is CASSQAAGPLRTDTQYF.

Note on this clone: This sample includes further DNA sequences coding for the same CDR3. The chain joins TRBV6-6 to TRBJ2-3, with 8 bases aligning to TRBD1. Germline CDR1 MNHNY, CDR2 SVGAGI (reference sequence). The CDR3 totals 15 residues. With 4 bases clipped from V and 2 bases from J, the junction kept 5 bases outside the gene matches. Written as DNA, the CDR3 is TGTGCCAGCAGTTCTGGACAGGGCAACACAGATACGCAGTATTTT. Encoded protein: CASSSGQGNTDTQYF.

V and J are TRBV19 and TRBJ2-6, with a tentative D call TRBD1 (6 bases). V lost 9 bases, J lost 4 bases, and 16 bases lay in between. Germline V gene data show CDR1 as LNHDA and CDR2 as SQIVND (reference sequence). The CDR3 loop spans 15 amino acids. The DNA of the CDR3 is TGTGCCAGCCCCTTCGGTGGGACAGGGGCCAACGTCCTGACTTTC. Its translation is CASPFGGTGANVLTF.